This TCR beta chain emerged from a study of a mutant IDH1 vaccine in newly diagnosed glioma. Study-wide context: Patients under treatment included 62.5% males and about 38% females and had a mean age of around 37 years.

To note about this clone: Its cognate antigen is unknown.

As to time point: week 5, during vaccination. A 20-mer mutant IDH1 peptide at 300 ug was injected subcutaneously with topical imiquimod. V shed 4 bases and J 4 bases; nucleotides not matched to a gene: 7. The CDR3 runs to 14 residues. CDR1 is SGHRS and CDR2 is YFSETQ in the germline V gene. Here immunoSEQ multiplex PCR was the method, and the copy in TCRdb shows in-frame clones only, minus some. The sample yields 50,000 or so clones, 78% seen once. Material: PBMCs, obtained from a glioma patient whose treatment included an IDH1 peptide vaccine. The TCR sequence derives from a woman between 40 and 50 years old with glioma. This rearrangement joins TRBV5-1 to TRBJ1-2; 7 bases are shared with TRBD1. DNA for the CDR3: TGCGCCAGCAGCACGCTACAGGGGAGCTATGGCTACACCTTC. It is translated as CASSTLQGSYGYTF.